This TCR beta chain is drawn from a study of T cell changes during pregnancy in multiple sclerosis. The ends were cut back, 4 bases at V and 7 bases at J, with 15 bases in the middle. The CDR3 has 14 amino acids. Per the germline V gene, CDR1 is SGDLS and CDR2 is YYNGEE. Profiling relied on immunoSEQ multiplex PCR, and the TCRdb table lists in-frame clones only, not all of them. The repertoire has under 50,000 clones, 80% to 95% of them found once; the top ten carry under 30%. The receptor was isolated from a female donor with multiple sclerosis, enrolled in a pregnancy study. The sequences come from CD8+ T cells from peripheral blood mononuclear cells, collected before pregnancy. The chain joins TRBV9 to TRBJ2-1; TRBD1 is a possible D gene (5 bases). The CDR3 spells CASSFRQGGNEQFF. CDR3 nucleotides: TGTGCCAGCAGCTTTCGGCAGGGTGGGAATGAGCAGTTCTTC.